The 30 T cell receptor beta chains reported below all come from one sample, sequenced in a study of identical twins' blood T cells. TCRdb re-analysed the 5' RACE reads in MiXCR, keeping a single row per CDR3 protein. The sample carries 350,000 to 400,000 distinct CDR3 sequences, about 28% recorded once. The sequenced sample consisted of PBMCs. These receptors originate from a woman aged 18-49 years in good health.

V usage is TRBV5-1 and J usage is TRBJ2-2; D unresolved. This CDR3 region has 16 residues. The V end was cut by 0 bases, the J end by 6 bases, with 15 bases between. The germline V gene has CDR1 SGHRS and CDR2 YFSETQ. The CDR3 region is CASSLGGTYGSGELFF. CDR3 nucleotide sequence: TGCGCCAGCAGCTTGGGCGGCACTTACGGGTCCGGGGAGCTGTTTTTT.

This clonotype has only a few counts. V is TRBV6-6 and J is TRBJ2-5; 15 bases line up with TRBD2. CDR1 and CDR2 from the germline V gene are MNHNY and SVGAGI (reference sequence). This CDR3 is built from 16 residues. V dropped 2 bases and J dropped 7; count of bases not matched to a gene: 5. The DNA of the CDR3 is TGTGCCAGCAGTTACCCCGGACTAGCGGGGGGGAGGACCCAGTACTTC. Its protein is CASSYPGLAGGRTQYF.

This clonotype showed up just a few times. CDR3 sequence (DNA): TGTGCCAGCTCACTCGGGACGGCCAATGAGCAGTTCTTC. Translating gives CASSLGTANEQFF. The chain carries TRBV18 and TRBJ2-1; D assignment may be TRBD1 or TRBD2 (5 bases each). CDR1 and CDR2 (germline): KGHSH, LQKENI. The CDR3 length is 13 residues. Trimming pared 4 bases from V and 6 bases from J, leaving 10 bases between.

This clonotype turned up a few times. The chain joins TRBV20-1 to TRBJ1-1; D unclear. CDR3 length equals 15 residues. The V end lost 5 bases, the J end lost 0 bases, and 16 bases lay between the germline ends. Germline assignment: CDR1 DFQATT and CDR2 SNEGSKA (reference sequence). CDR3 DNA sequence: TGCAGTGCTCCGCGAGACGGCGCCATGAACACTGAAGCTTTCTTT. It specifies CSAPRDGAMNTEAFF.

The chain combines TRBV7-2 with TRBJ1-2; perhaps TRBD1 as D (6 bases). This CDR3 has 14 amino acids. Trimming pared 2 bases from V and 6 bases from J, leaving 13 bases between. The germline V gene has CDR1 SGHTA and CDR2 FQGNSA. The CDR3 nucleotides are TGTACCAGCAGCTTAAGGAGTCAGGGGCATGGCTACACCTTC. Protein: CTSSLRSQGHGYTF. Together with reference TRBV7-2 and TRBJ1-2, the CDR3 gives the full variable domain: GAGVSQSPSNKVTEKGKDVELRCDPISGHTALYWYRQSLGQGLEFLIYFQGNSAPDKSGLPSDRFSAERTGGSVSTLTIQRTQQEDSAVYLCTSSLRSQGHGYTFGSGTRLTVV.

Ten or more counts support this clonotype. The CDR3 is CASSPRDTNTEAFF. The CDR3 bases are TGTGCCAGCAGTCCCCGGGACACCAACACTGAAGCTTTCTTT. The chain employs TRBV6-4 and TRBJ1-1, with TRBD1 as a possible D gene (6 bases). Looked up from germline, CDR1 is MRHNA and CDR2 is SNTAGT. The CDR3 contains 14 residues. The V end was cut by 5 bases, the J end by 2 bases, with 12 bases between.

In its sample, this clonotype was seen a few times. CDR3 DNA sequence: TGTGCCAGCCGATCCGAGGGGGCGTCTCAAGAGACCCAGTACTTC. Translation: CASRSEGASQETQYF. This chain connects TRBV3-1 to TRBJ2-5, with TRBD1 matching 7 bases. V was pared by 8 bases and J by 2 bases, with 11 bases of the junction left unmatched. The CDR3 sequence is 15 residues long. In germline, CDR1 is LGHDT, CDR2 YNNKEL (reference sequence).

In its sample, this clonotype was seen once. One end of the junction is discordant with germline, which a read error may explain. The chain is built from TRBV20-1 and TRBJ1-3, with D possibly TRBD1 on 6 matching bases. The CDR3 length is 14 residues. Germline V CDR1 and CDR2: DFQATT, SNEGSKA (reference sequence). The CDR3, as DNA: TGCGGTGCTAGAGAAGGGGGGCTCGGAAACACCATATATTTT. This encodes CGAREGGLGNTIYF.

This clonotype was detected only a few times. The CDR3 DNA reads as TGTGCCAGCAGCCGAATGGGACAGGACTATGGCTACACCTTC. Its protein is CASSRMGQDYGYTF. The J gene is TRBJ1-2, the V gene TRBV11-2; 8 positions match TRBD1. The V segment lost 5 bases and the J segment 3 bases; nucleotides outside the gene matches: 5. The CDR3 covers 14 residues. CDR1 SGHAT and CDR2 FQNNGV come from the germline V gene.

This clonotype has only a few counts. This sequence joins TRBV6-5 and TRBJ2-2; D remains ambiguous. The CDR3 loop spans 15 amino acids. CDR1 is MNHEY and CDR2 is SVGAGI in the germline V gene. Trimming stripped 6 bases from V and 0 bases from J, with 11 bases between. The CDR3 loop reads CASSRLTANTGELFF. CDR3 DNA sequence: TGTGCCAGCAGCCGATTAACAGCGAACACCGGGGAGCTGTTTTTT.

This clonotype has ten or more counts. The chain carries TRBV2 and TRBJ1-1; D ambiguous. Trimming left V 6 bases short and J 3 bases short, with 2 bases between. In germline, CDR1 is SNHLY, CDR2 FYNNEI. The CDR3 has 10 residues. The CDR3 is CASSYTEAFF. The CDR3 DNA follows: TGTGCCAGCAGCTACACTGAAGCTTTCTTT. The full variable domain, its missing parts supplied by reference TRBV2 and TRBJ1-1, is EPEVTQTPSHQVTQMGQEVILRCVPISNHLYFYWYRQILGQKVEFLVSFYNNEISEKSEIFDDQFSVERPDGSNFTLKIRSTKLEDSAMYFCASSYTEAFFGQGTRLTVV.

As for this clonotype: A read error may account for a junction end that differs from germline. The V gene is TRBV20-1, the J gene TRBJ1-5; tentative D call: TRBD1 (6 bases). This CDR3 is built from 12 residues. Germline CDR1 is DFQATT and CDR2 is SNEGSKA (reference sequence). Here the CDR3 reads CSARGGGQPQHF. In DNA, the CDR3 is TGCAGTGCCAGAGGGGGTGGTCAGCCCCAGCATTTT.

The chain recombines TRBV20-1 with TRBJ1-5; 7 bases fit TRBD1. The CDR3 length is 15 residues. Germline V CDR1 and CDR2: DFQATT, SNEGSKA (reference sequence). Trimming cost V 2 bases and J 4 bases; bases outside gene matches: 8. DNA of the CDR3: TGCAGTGCTAGATCAATGGGGACAGTGAATCAGCCCCAGCATTTT. This codes for CSARSMGTVNQPQHF.

This clonotype was seen more than once but under ten times. V usage is TRBV18 and J usage is TRBJ2-3; 8 nucleotides line up with TRBD2. This CDR3 is built from 15 residues. Per the germline V gene, CDR1 is KGHSH and CDR2 is LQKENI. V shed 3 bases, J shed 5 bases, and the junction held 7 bases outside the gene matches. The chain's CDR3 is CASSPTSGSRDTQYF. In nucleotides, the CDR3 is TGTGCCAGCTCACCGACAAGCGGGAGTCGAGATACGCAGTATTTT.

The rearrangement uses TRBV6-2 or TRBV6-3 and TRBJ2-7, with TRBD1 identical over 7 bases. CDR1 is MNHEY, CDR2 SVGEGT, per germline. The CDR3 has 12 residues. Here the CDR3 reads CGSTGQSYEQYF. The CDR3 nucleotides are TGTGGATCGACAGGGCAATCCTACGAGCAGTACTTC.

The chain's CDR3 is CSARDPSTSGGSGELFF. The CDR3 coding sequence is TGCAGTGCTAGAGATCCATCGACTAGCGGGGGTTCCGGGGAGCTGTTTTTT. This rearrangement joins TRBV20-1 to TRBJ2-2; 12 nucleotides agree with TRBD2. Germline CDR1 is DFQATT and CDR2 is SNEGSKA (reference sequence). This CDR3 region has 17 residues. V dropped 0 bases and J dropped 6; count of bases not matched to a gene: 8.

This clonotype was seen a few times. This chain joins TRBV20-1 and TRBJ1-4; D gene ambiguous. The V end was cut by 4 bases, the J end by 0 bases, with 6 bases between. The CDR3 consists of 13 residues. Germline CDR1 is DFQATT and CDR2 is SNEGSKA (reference sequence). The CDR3 protein is CSATSATNEKLFF. The CDR3 DNA is TGCAGTGCTACGTCCGCAACTAATGAAAAACTGTTTTTT.

The gene calls are TRBV7-9 and TRBJ2-3; 8 nucleotides match TRBD1. V shed 2 bases, J shed 2 bases, and the junction held 6 bases outside the gene matches. Germline V gene data show CDR1 as SEHNR and CDR2 as FQNEAQ (reference sequence). This CDR3 contains 16 residues. The CDR3 DNA follows: TGTGCCAGCAGCTTAACGGGGACAGGATACACAGATACGCAGTATTTT. The encoded protein is CASSLTGTGYTDTQYF. Together with reference TRBV7-9 and TRBJ2-3, the CDR3 gives the full variable domain: DTGVSQNPRHKITKRGQNVTFRCDPISEHNRLYWYRQTLGQGPEFLTYFQNEAQLEKSRLLSDRFSAERPKGSFSTLEIQRTEQGDSAMYLCASSLTGTGYTDTQYFGPGTRLTVL.

This clonotype was counted a few times. The chain employs TRBV2 and TRBJ1-3, with D hard to call. Trimming took 6 bases from V and 0 from J, leaving 12 bases between them. Germline V CDR1 and CDR2: SNHLY, FYNNEI. The CDR3 covers 15 residues. CDR3 amino acids: CASRGELNSGNTIYF. DNA of the CDR3: TGTGCCAGCAGGGGTGAACTTAACTCTGGAAACACCATATATTTT.

This clonotype was recorded only once. The CDR3 does not end in the conserved phenylalanine or tryptophan, so this is likely a read error. This chain connects TRBV20-1 to TRBJ2-3; 8 bases are a match to TRBD2. In germline, CDR1 is DFQATT, CDR2 SNEGSKA (reference sequence). The CDR3 is made up of 13 amino acids. The V and J ends lost 5 bases and 4 bases, in that order; junction bases with no gene match: 5. CDR3 sequence reads: CSAGLAGSDTQYL. The CDR3 DNA follows: TGCAGTGCTGGACTAGCCGGGTCAGATACGCAGTATCTT.

The chain carries TRBV20-1 and TRBJ2-1; possible D gene TRBD2, 6 bases. Trimming took 6 bases from V and 11 from J, leaving 11 bases between them. In germline, CDR1 is DFQATT, CDR2 SNEGSKA (reference sequence). CDR3 length equals 10 residues. The CDR3: CSARGAQQFF. CDR3 sequence (DNA): TGCAGTGCCCGCGGGGCACAGCAGTTCTTC.

The chain carries TRBV12-5 and TRBJ1-1; D might be TRBD1 (5 bases). The CDR3 covers 14 residues. Trimming shortened V by 6 bases and J by 1 base, and 12 bases separated the two germline ends. The germline V gene encodes CDR1 LGHNT and CDR2 FRNRAP. As DNA, the CDR3 is TGTGCTAGTGGCCAACAGGACAAGAACACTGAAGCTTTCTTT. Translated: CASGQQDKNTEAFF. The full variable domain, rest sourced from reference TRBV12-5 and TRBJ1-1, is DARVTQTPRHKVTEMGQEVTMRCQPILGHNTVFWYRQTMMQGLELLAYFRNRAPLDDSGMPKDRFSAEMPDATLATLKIQPSEPRDSAVYFCASGQQDKNTEAFFGQGTRLTVV.

The V call is TRBV3-1, the J call TRBJ1-1, with 7 nucleotides matching TRBD1. Germline-derived CDR1 and CDR2 are LGHDT and YNNKEL (reference sequence). The CDR3 totals 14 residues. With 6 bases clipped from V and 3 bases from J, the junction kept 7 bases outside the gene matches. The CDR3 sequence is CASSLFQGDTEAFF. In DNA form, the CDR3 reads TGTGCCAGCAGTCTATTCCAGGGGGACACTGAAGCTTTCTTT.

The chain carries TRBV27 and TRBJ1-1, with 7 bases lining up with TRBD1. V shed 7 bases and J 5 bases; nucleotides not matched to a gene: 10. Per the germline V gene, CDR1 is MNHEY and CDR2 is SMNVEV (reference sequence). The CDR3 is 14 residues long. In DNA, the CDR3 is TGTGCCAGCACCACACAGGGGCGTCGAACTGAAGCTTTCTTT. Amino acids: CASTTQGRRTEAFF.

This clonotype was detected many times. CDR3 DNA sequence: TGTGCCAGCACCGTAGCGGGAGGGGCCACAGATACGCAGTATTTT. Translated: CASTVAGGATDTQYF. The chain has TRBV6-2 or TRBV6-3 and TRBJ2-3; 11 nucleotides match TRBD2. From germline, CDR1 is MNHEY and CDR2 SVGEGT. Trimming removed 7 bases from V and 2 bases from J; junction bases left unmatched: 5. The CDR3 sequence is 15 residues long.

The chain has TRBV10-3 and TRBJ1-6; TRBD1 agrees at 7 bases. The CDR3 extends over 18 amino acids. Germline-derived CDR1 and CDR2 are ENHRY and SYGVKD. After removal of 4 bases from V and 0 bases from J, the junction contained 9 bases not matched to a gene. CDR3 residues: CAISAPPGQSSYNSPLHF. The CDR3 nucleotides read TGTGCCATCAGTGCTCCTCCGGGACAGAGCTCCTATAATTCACCCCTCCACTTT.

Ten or more counts support this clonotype. This chain uses TRBV28 with TRBJ2-1; the D gene is possibly TRBD1 (6 bases). CDR3 length: 15 amino acids. The germline V gene encodes CDR1 MDHEN and CDR2 SYDVKM. With 10 bases removed from V and 7 bases from J, the gap between germline ends came to 23 bases. The CDR3 DNA follows: TGTGCCACGAAGGGGGAGCTTGGTTTGAGGAATGAGCAGTTCTTC. Translated, it gives CATKGELGLRNEQFF.

Turning to this clonotype: A read error may produce the germline difference seen at one junction end. CDR3 amino acids: CASSTEMGNEQFF. In DNA, the CDR3 is TGTGCGAGCAGTACCGAAATGGGCAATGAGCAGTTCTTC. This chain uses TRBV6-6 with TRBJ2-1; D uncertain. CDR1 and CDR2 from the germline V gene are MNHNY and SVGAGI (reference sequence). This CDR3 has 13 residues.

Worth noting for this clonotype: A much larger clone is a single base away; this may be a read error. The chain carries TRBV29-1 and TRBJ2-1, with 8 bases that match TRBD1. The germline CDR1 and CDR2 sequences are SQVTM and ANQGSEA. The CDR3 sequence is 11 residues long. The CDR3 protein is CIATGGSEQFF. The CDR3 DNA reads TGCATCGCTACAGGGGGTAGTGAGCAGTTCTTC.

This clonotype was seen more than once but under ten times. V is TRBV5-4 and J is TRBJ2-3; 8 bases line up with TRBD2. This CDR3 comprises 14 residues. In germline, CDR1 is SGHNT, CDR2 YYREEE (reference sequence). V gave up 7 bases and J gave up 4 bases; unmatched junction bases: 8. The CDR3 protein is CASGSGIGADTQYF. CDR3 in DNA: TGTGCCAGCGGTAGCGGGATAGGCGCAGATACGCAGTATTTT. Looking up the rest from reference TRBV5-4 and TRBJ2-3 gives the full variable domain: ETGVTQSPTHLIKTRGQQVTLRCSSQSGHNTVSWYQQALGQGPQFIFQYYREEENGRGNFPPRFSGLQFPNYSSELNVNALELDDSALYLCASGSGIGADTQYFGPGTRLTVL.